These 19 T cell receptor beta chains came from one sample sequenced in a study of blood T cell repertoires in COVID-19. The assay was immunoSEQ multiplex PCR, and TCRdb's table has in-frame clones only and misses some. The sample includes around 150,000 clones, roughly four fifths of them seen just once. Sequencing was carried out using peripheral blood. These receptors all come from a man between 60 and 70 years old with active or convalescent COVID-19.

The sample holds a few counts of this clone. As DNA, the CDR3 is TGCGCCAGCAGATTAGATGCAACTAATGAAAAACTGTTTTTT. Translating gives CASRLDATNEKLFF. The V call is TRBV5-1, the J call TRBJ1-4; no definite D call. Germline CDR1 and CDR2: SGHRS and YFSETQ. The CDR3 runs 14 residues. Trimming stripped 5 bases from V and 0 bases from J, with 8 bases between.

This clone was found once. DNA for the CDR3: TGTGCCAGCAGCATCGGGACAGGGGTCAGCGAGCAGTACTTC. Its protein product is CASSIGTGVSEQYF. The V gene is TRBV6-5, the J gene TRBJ2-7, with 10 bases that match TRBD1. The CDR3 extends over 14 amino acids. CDR1 MNHEY and CDR2 SVGAGI come from the germline V gene. V lost 6 bases and J lost 6; bases outside the gene matches: 8.

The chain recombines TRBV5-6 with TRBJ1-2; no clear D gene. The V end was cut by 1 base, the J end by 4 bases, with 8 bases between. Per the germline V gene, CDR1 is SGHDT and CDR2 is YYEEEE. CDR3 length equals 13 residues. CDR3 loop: CASSLNGGYGYTF. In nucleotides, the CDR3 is TGTGCCAGCAGCTTGAATGGAGGCTATGGCTACACCTTC.

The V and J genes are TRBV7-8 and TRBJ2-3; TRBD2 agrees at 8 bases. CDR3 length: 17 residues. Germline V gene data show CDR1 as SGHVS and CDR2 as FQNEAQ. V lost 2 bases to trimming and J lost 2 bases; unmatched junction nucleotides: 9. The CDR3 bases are TGTGCCAGCAGCTTACCGGGAGGGGCCTCCCCCACAGATACGCAGTATTTT. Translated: CASSLPGGASPTDTQYF.

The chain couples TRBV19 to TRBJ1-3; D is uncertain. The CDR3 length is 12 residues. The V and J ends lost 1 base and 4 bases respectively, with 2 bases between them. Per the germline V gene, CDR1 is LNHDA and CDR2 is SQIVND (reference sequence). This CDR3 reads CASSIAGNTIYF. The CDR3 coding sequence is TGTGCCAGTAGTATAGCGGGAAACACCATATATTTT.

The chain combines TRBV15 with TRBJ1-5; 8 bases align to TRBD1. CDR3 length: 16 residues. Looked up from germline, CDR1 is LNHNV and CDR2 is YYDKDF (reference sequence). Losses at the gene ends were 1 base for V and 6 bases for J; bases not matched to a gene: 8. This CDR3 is CATSRGDRGSPQPQHF. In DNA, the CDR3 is TGTGCCACCAGCAGAGGAGACAGGGGTAGTCCTCAGCCCCAGCATTTT.

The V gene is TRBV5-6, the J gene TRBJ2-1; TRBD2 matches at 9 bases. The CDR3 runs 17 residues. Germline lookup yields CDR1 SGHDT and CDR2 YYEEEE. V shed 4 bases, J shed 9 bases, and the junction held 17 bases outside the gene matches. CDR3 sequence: CASSPEVAGGPVVEQFF. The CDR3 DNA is TGTGCCAGCAGCCCCGAAGTGGCGGGGGGGCCCGTGGTTGAGCAGTTCTTC.

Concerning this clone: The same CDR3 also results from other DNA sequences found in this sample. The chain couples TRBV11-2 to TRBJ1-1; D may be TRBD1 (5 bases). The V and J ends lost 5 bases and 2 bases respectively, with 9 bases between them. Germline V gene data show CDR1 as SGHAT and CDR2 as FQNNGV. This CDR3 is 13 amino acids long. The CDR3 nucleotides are TGTGCCAGCAGCCTCGACAGAAACACTGAAGCTTTCTTT. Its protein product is CASSLDRNTEAFF.

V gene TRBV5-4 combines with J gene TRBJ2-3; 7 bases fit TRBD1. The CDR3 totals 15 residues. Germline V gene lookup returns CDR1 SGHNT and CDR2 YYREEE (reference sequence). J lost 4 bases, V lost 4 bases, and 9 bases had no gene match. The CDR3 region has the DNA TGTGCCAGCAGCCCCCGACAGGGTTCGGCAGATACGCAGTATTTT. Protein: CASSPRQGSADTQYF.

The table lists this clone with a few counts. The CDR3 region is CASRGQEGRVTEAFF. The CDR3 bases are TGTGCCAGCAGGGGACAAGAGGGTAGGGTGACTGAAGCTTTCTTT. The rearrangement links TRBV6-5 to TRBJ1-1, with D possibly TRBD1 on 6 matching bases. In germline, CDR1 is MNHEY, CDR2 SVGAGI. V was pared by 6 bases and J by 5 bases, with 19 bases between. CDR3 length: 15 amino acids.

The CDR3 is CASSSNRLAGEQFF. CDR3 coding DNA: TGTGCCAGCAGTTCCAATAGACTAGCGGGTGAGCAGTTCTTC. This chain links TRBV27 with TRBJ2-1; 10 bases match TRBD2. The CDR3 spans 14 residues. The germline V gene has CDR1 MNHEY and CDR2 SMNVEV (reference sequence). With V trimmed by 4 bases and J by 9 bases, 6 bases remained unmatched.

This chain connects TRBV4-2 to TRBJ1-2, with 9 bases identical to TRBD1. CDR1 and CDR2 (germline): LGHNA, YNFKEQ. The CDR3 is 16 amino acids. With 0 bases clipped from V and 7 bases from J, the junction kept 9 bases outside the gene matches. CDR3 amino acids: CASSQDVNRGLAGYTF. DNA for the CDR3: TGTGCCAGCAGCCAAGATGTCAACAGGGGGCTCGCTGGCTACACCTTC.

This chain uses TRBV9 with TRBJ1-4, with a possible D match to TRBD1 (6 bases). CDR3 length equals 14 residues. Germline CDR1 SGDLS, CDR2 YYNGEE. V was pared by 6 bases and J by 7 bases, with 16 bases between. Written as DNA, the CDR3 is TGTGCCAGCACGACCGGGGGGCGGGGTGAAAAACTGTTTTTT. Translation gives CASTTGGRGEKLFF.

The CDR3 protein is CASSSGGDNNSPLHF. CDR3 DNA sequence: TGTGCCAGCAGTTCCGGGGGGGACAATAATTCACCCCTCCACTTT. This chain links TRBV6-5 with TRBJ1-6; the D gene is possibly TRBD1 (6 bases). The V end lost 4 bases, the J end lost 5 bases, and 12 bases lay between the germline ends. Germline V lookup: CDR1 MNHEY, CDR2 SVGAGI. This CDR3 spans 15 amino acids.

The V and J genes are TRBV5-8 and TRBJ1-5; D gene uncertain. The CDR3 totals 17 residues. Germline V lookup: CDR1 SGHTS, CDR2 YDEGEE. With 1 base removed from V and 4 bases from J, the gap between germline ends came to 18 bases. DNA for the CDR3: TGTGCCAGCAGCTTGACCCCCGAGAGGGTAGTGAATCAGCCCCAGCATTTT. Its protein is CASSLTPERVVNQPQHF.

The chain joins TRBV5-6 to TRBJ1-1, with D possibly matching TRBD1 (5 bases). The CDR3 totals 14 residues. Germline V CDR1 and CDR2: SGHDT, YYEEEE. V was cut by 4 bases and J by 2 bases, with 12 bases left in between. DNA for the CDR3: TGTGCCAGCAGCAAAGGGGATTTTAACACTGAAGCTTTCTTT. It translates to CASSKGDFNTEAFF.

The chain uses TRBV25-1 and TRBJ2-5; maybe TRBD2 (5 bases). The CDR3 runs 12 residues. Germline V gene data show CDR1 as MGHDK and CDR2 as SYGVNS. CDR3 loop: CASRPAAGTQYF. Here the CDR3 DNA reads TGTGCTAGTAGGCCAGCCGCGGGGACCCAGTACTTC.

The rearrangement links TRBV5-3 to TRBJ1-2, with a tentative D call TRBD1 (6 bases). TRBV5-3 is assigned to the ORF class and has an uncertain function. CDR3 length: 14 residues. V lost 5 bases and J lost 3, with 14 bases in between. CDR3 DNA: TGTGCCAGAAGAGGGGTCAGGACAGACTATGGCTACACCTTC. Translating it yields CARRGVRTDYGYTF.

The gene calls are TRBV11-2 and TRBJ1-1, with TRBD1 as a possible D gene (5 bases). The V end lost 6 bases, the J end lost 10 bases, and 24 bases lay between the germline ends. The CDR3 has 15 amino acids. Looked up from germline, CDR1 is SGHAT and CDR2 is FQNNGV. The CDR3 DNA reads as TGTGCCAGCAGACACTTCGGGACGGACACGGGAGGAGCTTTCTTT. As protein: CASRHFGTDTGGAFF.